This T cell receptor (beta chain) was identified in a study of T cell responses to AZD1222 COVID-19 vaccine. Generated by immunoSEQ multiplex PCR, the TCRdb table keeps only in-frame clones and is missing some. In the table there are some 150,000 clones, approximately 89% of which are singletons. This CDR3 spans 15 amino acids. Germline CDR1 reads SGHTA; CDR2 reads FQGNSA. Trimming left V 6 bases short and J 9 bases short, with 18 bases between. Sequencing used peripheral blood, obtained on day 0 of AZD1222 vaccination. This TCR was sampled from an adult in good health. The genes are TRBV7-2 and TRBJ1-6; maybe TRBD1 (6 bases). As DNA, the CDR3 is TGTGCCAGCAGTTTAAGACAGGCTAATAGTTCACCCCTCCACTTT. Translation: CASSLRQANSSPLHF.